Listed below are T cell receptor beta chains from one sample, sequenced in a study of shared clonotypes between healthy human individuals. Libraries were prepared by immunoSEQ multiplex PCR; TCRdb keeps only in-frame clonotypes and omits some of them. Of 2 million to 2.5 million clones in the sample, 95% are singletons; the top ten hold 0.13%. Source material: naive CD4+ T cells sorted from blood. These receptors originate from a man younger than 35 in good health. CDR3s leave out the opening cysteine and the closing phenylalanine or tryptophan. Some rows mark clone size as missing; the rest say once, few, many or name a class of expanded clone.

TRBV18,NA,TRBJ1-5,ASSPVGLGHSNQPQH
TRBV4-1,once,TRBJ1-3,ASRQPGGSSGNTIY
TRBV27,NA,TRBJ1-4,ASSPEVLPQKLF
TRBV5-1,NA,TRBJ1-1,ASSLQGDTEAF
TRBV10-2,NA,TRBJ2-7,ASRDRDRRTSGSLASTYEQY
TRBV9,NA,TRBJ2-1,ASSVAGAGGPRNEQF
TRBV6-5,NA,TRBJ2-7,ASKPGQGPYEQY
TRBV18,NA,TRBJ1-5,ASSRRDGDQPQH
TRBV6-5,NA,TRBJ2-2,ASSYADRGTGELF
TRBV5-6,NA,TRBJ1-6,ASSETGGSPLH
TRBV5-1,NA,TRBJ2-5,ASSPGQAEETQY
TRBV5-8,NA,TRBJ2-7,ASSGGTGAQY
TRBV15,NA,TRBJ1-5,ATSISSPGGSRTYSNQPQH
TRBV6-1,NA,TRBJ1-5,ASSGPGTTNQPQH
TRBV7-3,NA,TRBJ1-2,ASSLSGGGPYT
TRBV30,NA,TRBJ2-7,AWRGGRGEQY
TRBV2,NA,TRBJ2-1,ASSPTSGSYNEQF